The T cell receptor (beta chain) under discussion was sequenced for a study of blood T cell repertoires in COVID-19. Study in general: Sites across the United States, Italy and Spain contributed samples from acute and convalescent COVID-19. T cells, B-cell-depleted T cells, or PBMCs supplied cDNA or gDNA.

V lost 10 bases and J lost 5; bases outside the gene matches: 16. This CDR3 comprises 16 residues. Looked up from germline, CDR1 is SNHLY and CDR2 is FYNNEI. Per the original data handling: Reference gene primers were amplified, and this amplification served to estimate nucleated cell counts. Sequenced by immunoSEQ multiplex PCR; TCRdb stores in-frame clones only, minus some. The V and J calls and the clone size are those of that table, but D and trimming were determined from the DNA. Of tens of thousands of clones listed, over 80% were seen once; the top ten hold about 5.3%. This sequence was found in a man aged 70 or older with acute or convalescent COVID-19. The material sequenced was peripheral blood. The V gene is TRBV2, the J gene TRBJ2-3; 9 bases fit TRBD1. CDR3 sequence reads: CATEGRGQGDKDTQYF. DNA for the CDR3: TGTGCCACCGAAGGGAGGGGACAGGGAGATAAAGATACGCAGTATTTT.